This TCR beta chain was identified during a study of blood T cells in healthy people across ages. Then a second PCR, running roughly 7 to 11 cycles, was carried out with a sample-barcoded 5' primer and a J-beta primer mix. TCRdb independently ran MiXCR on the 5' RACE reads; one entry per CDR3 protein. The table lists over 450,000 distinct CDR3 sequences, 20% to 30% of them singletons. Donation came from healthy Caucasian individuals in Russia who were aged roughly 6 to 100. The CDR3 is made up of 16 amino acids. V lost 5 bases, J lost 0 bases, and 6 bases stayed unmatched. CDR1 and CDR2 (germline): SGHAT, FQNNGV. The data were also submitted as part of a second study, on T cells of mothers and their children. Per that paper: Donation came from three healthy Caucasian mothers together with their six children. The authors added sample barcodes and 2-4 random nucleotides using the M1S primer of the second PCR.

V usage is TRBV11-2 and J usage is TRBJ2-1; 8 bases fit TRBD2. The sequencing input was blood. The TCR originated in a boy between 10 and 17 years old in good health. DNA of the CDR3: TGTGCCAGCAGCCCTCCGGGACTAGTCTCCTACAATGAGCAGTTCTTC. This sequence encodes CASSPPGLVSYNEQFF.